This TCR beta chain was sequenced in a study of CD8+CD57+ T cells in acquired aplastic anemia. The authors sequenced patients whose flow cytometry had shown CD8+CD57+ cell expansion. Severe acquired aplastic anemia was present in every patient. In regard to this clonotype: One junction end disagrees with the germline gene, perhaps due to a read error.

Genomic DNA templated the TCR beta VDJ and CDR3 profiling. TCRdb used MiXCR to reprocess the reads, holding one entry per CDR3 protein. This table has 200,000 to 300,000 distinct CDR3 sequences, about 80% appearing once. The TCR was taken from a human donor with aplastic anemia. Sequenced material: sorted CD4+, CD8+, or CD8+CD57+ T cells (not recorded which) from PBMCs.

In DNA, the CDR3 is TGTGCTAGCAGCTTAGCGTCAGGGCGGGGGGTTCCCAATGAGCAGTTCTTC. It is translated as CASSLASGRGVPNEQFF. The rearrangement joins TRBV7-6 to TRBJ2-1, with 8 bases aligning to TRBD2. There are 17 residues in the CDR3. Per the germline V gene, CDR1 is SGHVS and CDR2 is FNYEAQ. Full variable domain (remainder filled in from reference TRBV7-6 and TRBJ2-1): GAGVSQSPRYKVTKRGQDVALRCDPISGHVSLYWYRQALGQGPEFLTYFNYEAQQDKSGLPNDRFSAERPEGSISTLTIQRTEQRDSAMYRCASSLASGRGVPNEQFFGPGTRLTVL.